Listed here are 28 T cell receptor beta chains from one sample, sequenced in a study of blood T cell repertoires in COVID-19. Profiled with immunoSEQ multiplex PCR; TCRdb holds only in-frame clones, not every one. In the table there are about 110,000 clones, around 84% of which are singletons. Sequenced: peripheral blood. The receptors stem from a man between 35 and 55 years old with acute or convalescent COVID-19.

The CDR3: CATSDGKKPNTEAFF. CDR3 nucleotides: TGTGCCACCAGTGACGGTAAAAAACCGAACACTGAAGCTTTCTTT. The rearrangement uses TRBV24-1 and TRBJ1-1; D is uncertain. The germline V gene has CDR1 KGHDR and CDR2 SFDVKD. CDR3 length: 15 amino acids. V was clipped by 4 bases and J by 1 base, with 12 bases between them.

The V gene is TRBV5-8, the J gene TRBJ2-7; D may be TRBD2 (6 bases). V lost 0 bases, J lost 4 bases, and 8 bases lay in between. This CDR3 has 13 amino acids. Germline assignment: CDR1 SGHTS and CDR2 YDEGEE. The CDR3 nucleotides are TGTGCCAGCAGCTTGGCGGCGGGGTACGAGCAGTACTTC. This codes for CASSLAAGYEQYF. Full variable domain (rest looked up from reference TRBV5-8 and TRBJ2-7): EAGVTQSPTHLIKTRGQQATLRCSPISGHTSVYWYQQALGLGLQFLLWYDEGEERNRGNFPPRFSGRQFPNYSSELNVNALELEDSALYLCASSLAAGYEQYFGPGTRLTVT.

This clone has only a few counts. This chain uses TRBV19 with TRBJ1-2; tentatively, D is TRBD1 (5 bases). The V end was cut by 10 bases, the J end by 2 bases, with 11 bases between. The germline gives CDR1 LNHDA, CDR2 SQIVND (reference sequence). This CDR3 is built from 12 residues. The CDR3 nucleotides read TGTGCCACAGGCGGGGGAAACTATGGCTACACCTTC. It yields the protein CATGGGNYGYTF. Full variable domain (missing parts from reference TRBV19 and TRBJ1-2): DGGITQSPKYLFRKEGQNVTLSCEQNLNHDAMYWYRQDPGQGLRLIYYSQIVNDFQKGDIAEGYSVSREKKESFPLTVTSAQKNPTAFYLCATGGGNYGYTFGSGTRLTVV.

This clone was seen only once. Written as DNA, the CDR3 is TGTGCCAGCAGTGAAGTCGGCGGGATTAATGAAAAACTGTTTTTT. Protein: CASSEVGGINEKLFF. The chain uses TRBV2 and TRBJ1-4; no clear D. The CDR3 has 15 residues. The V gene lost 1 base and the J gene lost 4 bases, with 10 bases spanning the gap. The germline V gene has CDR1 SNHLY and CDR2 FYNNEI.

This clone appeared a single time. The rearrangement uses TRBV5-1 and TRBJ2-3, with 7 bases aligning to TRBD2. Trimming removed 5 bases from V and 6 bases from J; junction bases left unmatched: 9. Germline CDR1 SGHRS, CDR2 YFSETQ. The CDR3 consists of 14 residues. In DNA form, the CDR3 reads TGCGCCAGCAGACCCCGGGACTACGCCGATACGCAGTATTTT. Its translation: CASRPRDYADTQYF.

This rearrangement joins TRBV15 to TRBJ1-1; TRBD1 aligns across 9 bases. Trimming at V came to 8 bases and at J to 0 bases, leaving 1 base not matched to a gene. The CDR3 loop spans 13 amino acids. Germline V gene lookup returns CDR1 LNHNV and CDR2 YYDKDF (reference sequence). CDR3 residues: CATGQGMNTEAFF. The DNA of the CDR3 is TGTGCCACCGGACAGGGGATGAACACTGAAGCTTTCTTT.

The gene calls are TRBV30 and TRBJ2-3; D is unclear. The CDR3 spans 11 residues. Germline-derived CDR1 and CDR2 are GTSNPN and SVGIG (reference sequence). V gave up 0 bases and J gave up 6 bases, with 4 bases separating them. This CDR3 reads CAWSVQDTQYF. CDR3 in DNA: TGTGCCTGGAGTGTACAGGATACGCAGTATTTT.

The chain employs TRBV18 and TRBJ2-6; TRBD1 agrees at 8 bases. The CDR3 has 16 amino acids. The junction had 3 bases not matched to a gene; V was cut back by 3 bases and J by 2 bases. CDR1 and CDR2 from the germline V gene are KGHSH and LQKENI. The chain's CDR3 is CASSPTGEAGANVLTF. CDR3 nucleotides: TGTGCCAGCTCACCGACAGGGGAGGCTGGGGCCAACGTCCTGACTTTC.

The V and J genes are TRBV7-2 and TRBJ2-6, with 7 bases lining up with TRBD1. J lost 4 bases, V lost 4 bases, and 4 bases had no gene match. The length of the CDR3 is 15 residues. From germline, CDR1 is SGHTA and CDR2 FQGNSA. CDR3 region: CASSYGTAGANVLTF. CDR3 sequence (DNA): TGTGCCAGCAGCTACGGGACAGCCGGGGCCAACGTCCTGACTTTC.

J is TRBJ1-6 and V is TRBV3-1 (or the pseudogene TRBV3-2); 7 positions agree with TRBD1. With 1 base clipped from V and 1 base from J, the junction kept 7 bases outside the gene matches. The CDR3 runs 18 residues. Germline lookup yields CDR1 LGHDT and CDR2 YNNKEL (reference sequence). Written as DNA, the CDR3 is TGTGCCAGCAGCCAAGGACAGGGTTCCTTTTCCTATAATTCACCCCTCCACTTT. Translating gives CASSQGQGSFSYNSPLHF.

The CDR3 DNA is TGTGCCTGGAGTCCACCAAAGTGGCAGCGCTACGAGCAGTACTTC. It encodes CAWSPPKWQRYEQYF. The chain has TRBV30 and TRBJ2-7; D unclear. Trimming stripped 2 bases from V and 3 bases from J, with 17 bases between. CDR1 and CDR2 from the germline V gene are GTSNPN and SVGIG (reference sequence). The length of the CDR3 is 15 residues.

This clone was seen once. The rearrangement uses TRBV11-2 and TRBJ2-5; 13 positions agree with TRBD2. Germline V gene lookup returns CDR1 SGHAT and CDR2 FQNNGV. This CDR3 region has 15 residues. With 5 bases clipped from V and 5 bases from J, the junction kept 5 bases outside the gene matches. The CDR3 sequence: CASSPRTSGGETQYF. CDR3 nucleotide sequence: TGTGCCAGCAGCCCAAGGACTAGCGGGGGTGAGACCCAGTACTTC. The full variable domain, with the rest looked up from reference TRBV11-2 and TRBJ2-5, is EAGVAQSPRYKIIEKRQSVAFWCNPISGHATLYWYQQILGQGPKLLIQFQNNGVVDDSQLPKDRFSAERLKGVDSTLKIQPAKLEDSAVYLCASSPRTSGGETQYFGPGTRLLVL.

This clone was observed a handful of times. The CDR3 region is CASYRTSGVSDTQYF. CDR3 in DNA: TGTGCCAGCTACAGGACTAGCGGGGTCTCGGATACGCAGTATTTT. The chain is built from TRBV2 and TRBJ2-3, with 12 nucleotides matching TRBD2. The V segment lost 8 bases and the J segment 6 bases; nucleotides outside the gene matches: 9. The germline CDR1 and CDR2 sequences are SNHLY and FYNNEI. This CDR3 comprises 15 residues.

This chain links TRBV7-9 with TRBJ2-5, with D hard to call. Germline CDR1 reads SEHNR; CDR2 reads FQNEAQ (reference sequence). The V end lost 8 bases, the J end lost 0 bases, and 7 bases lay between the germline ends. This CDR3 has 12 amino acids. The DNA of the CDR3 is TGTGCCAGCCAACTATACCAAGAGACCCAGTACTTC. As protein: CASQLYQETQYF.

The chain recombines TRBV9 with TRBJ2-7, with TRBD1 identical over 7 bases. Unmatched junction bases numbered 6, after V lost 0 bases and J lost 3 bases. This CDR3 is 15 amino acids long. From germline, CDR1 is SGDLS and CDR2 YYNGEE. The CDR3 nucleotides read TGTGCCAGCAGCGTAGGTGGGACAGAGGGCTACGAGCAGTACTTC. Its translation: CASSVGGTEGYEQYF.

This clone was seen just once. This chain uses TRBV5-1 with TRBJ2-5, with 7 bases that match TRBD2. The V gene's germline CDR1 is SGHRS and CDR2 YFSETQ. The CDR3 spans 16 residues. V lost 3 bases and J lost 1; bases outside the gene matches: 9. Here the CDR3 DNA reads TGCGCCAGCAGCTCTTCCCGCGGGGGACCCCAAGAGACCCAGTACTTC. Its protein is CASSSSRGGPQETQYF.

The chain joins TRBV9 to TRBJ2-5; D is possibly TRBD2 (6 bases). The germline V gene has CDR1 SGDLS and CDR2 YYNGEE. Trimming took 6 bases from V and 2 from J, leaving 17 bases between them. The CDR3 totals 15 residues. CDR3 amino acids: CASTRGSGFQETQYF. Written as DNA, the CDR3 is TGTGCCAGCACCCGGGGGAGCGGGTTTCAAGAGACCCAGTACTTC.

CDR3 residues: CASSRSHTGGTSYEQYF. The CDR3 DNA is TGTGCCAGCAGCCGTAGCCATACAGGGGGAACGTCCTACGAGCAGTACTTC. The chain uses TRBV4-2 and TRBJ2-7; TRBD1 aligns across 8 bases. After removal of 4 bases from V and 1 base from J, the junction contained 12 bases not matched to a gene. The germline gives CDR1 LGHNA, CDR2 YNFKEQ. The CDR3 sequence is 17 residues long.

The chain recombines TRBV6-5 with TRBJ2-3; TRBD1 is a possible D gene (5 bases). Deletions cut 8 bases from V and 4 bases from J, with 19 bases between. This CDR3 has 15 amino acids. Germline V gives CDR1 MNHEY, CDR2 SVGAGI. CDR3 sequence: CASARMGLGADTQYF. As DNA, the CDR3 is TGTGCCAGCGCGCGAATGGGGCTAGGCGCAGATACGCAGTATTTT.

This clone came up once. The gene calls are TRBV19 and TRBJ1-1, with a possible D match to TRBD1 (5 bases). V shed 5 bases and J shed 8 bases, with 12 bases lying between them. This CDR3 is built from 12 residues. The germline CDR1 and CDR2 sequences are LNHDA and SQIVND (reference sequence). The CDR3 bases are TGTGCCAGTAGTCCAACAGGTATGGAAGCTTTCTTT. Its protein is CASSPTGMEAFF.

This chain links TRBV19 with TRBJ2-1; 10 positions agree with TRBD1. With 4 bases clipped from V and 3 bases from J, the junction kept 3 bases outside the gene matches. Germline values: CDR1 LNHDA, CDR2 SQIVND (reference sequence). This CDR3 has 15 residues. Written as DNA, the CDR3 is TGTGCCAGTAGTAACAGGGACAGGGGCTACAATGAGCAGTTCTTC. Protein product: CASSNRDRGYNEQFF.

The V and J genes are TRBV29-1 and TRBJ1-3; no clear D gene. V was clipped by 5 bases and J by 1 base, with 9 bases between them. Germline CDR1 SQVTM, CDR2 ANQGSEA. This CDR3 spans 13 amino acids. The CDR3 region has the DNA TGCAGCGTTACTACGAGTTCTGGAAACACCATATATTTT. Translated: CSVTTSSGNTIYF.

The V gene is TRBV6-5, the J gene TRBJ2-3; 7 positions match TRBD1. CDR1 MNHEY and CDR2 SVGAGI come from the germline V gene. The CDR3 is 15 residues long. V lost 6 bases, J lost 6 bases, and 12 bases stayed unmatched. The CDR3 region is CASSLLGEGGDTQYF. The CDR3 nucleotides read TGTGCCAGCAGCCTACTAGGAGAAGGGGGCGATACGCAGTATTTT.

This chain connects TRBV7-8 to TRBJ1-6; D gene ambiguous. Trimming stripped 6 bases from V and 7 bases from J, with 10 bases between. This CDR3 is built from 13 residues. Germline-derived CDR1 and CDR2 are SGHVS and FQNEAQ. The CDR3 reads CASRRSENSPLHF. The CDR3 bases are TGTGCCAGCAGACGGAGTGAGAATTCACCCCTCCACTTT.

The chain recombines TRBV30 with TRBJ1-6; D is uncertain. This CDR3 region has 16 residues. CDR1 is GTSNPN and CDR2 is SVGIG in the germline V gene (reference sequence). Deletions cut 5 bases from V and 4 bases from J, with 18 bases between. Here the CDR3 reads CAWRGGSGVYNSPLHF. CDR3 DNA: TGTGCCTGGCGAGGCGGCTCGGGAGTTTATAATTCACCCCTCCACTTT.

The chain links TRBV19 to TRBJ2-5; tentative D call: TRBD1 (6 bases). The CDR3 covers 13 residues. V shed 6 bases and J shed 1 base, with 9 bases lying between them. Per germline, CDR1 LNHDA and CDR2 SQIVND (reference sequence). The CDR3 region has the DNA TGTGCCAGTAGCCCAGGGGCCCAAGAGACCCAGTACTTC. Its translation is CASSPGAQETQYF.

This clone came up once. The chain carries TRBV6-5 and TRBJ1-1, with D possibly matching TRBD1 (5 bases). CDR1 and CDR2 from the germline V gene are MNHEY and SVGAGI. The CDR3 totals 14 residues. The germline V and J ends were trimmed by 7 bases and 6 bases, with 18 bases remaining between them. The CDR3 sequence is CASNFGQGGAEAFF. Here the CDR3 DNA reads TGTGCCAGCAATTTTGGGCAGGGAGGCGCTGAAGCTTTCTTT.

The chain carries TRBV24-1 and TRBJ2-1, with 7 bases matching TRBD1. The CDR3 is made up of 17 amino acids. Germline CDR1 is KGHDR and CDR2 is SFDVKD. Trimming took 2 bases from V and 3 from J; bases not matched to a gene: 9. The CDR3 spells CATSDSMDRYFYNEQFF. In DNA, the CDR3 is TGTGCCACCAGTGATTCTATGGACAGGTACTTCTACAATGAGCAGTTCTTC.